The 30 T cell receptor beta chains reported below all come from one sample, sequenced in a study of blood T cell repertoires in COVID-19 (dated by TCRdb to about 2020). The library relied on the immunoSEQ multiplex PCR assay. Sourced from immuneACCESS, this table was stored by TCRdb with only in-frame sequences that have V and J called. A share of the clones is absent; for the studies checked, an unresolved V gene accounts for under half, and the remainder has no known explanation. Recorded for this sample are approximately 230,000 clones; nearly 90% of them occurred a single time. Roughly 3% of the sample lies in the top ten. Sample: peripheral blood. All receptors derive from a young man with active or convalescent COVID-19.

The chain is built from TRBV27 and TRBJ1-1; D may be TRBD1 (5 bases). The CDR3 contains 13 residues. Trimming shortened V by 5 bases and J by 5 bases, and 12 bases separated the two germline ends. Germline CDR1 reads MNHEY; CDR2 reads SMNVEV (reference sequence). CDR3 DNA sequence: TGTGCCAGCAGTGAGAGGGGAGGGACTGAAGCTTTCTTT. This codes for CASSERGGTEAFF.

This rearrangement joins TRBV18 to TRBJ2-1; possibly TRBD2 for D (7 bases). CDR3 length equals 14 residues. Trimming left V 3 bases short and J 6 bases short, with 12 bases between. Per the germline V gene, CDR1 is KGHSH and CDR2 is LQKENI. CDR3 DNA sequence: TGTGCCAGCTCACCCGTGAGGGGGGGCAATGAGCAGTTCTTC. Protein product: CASSPVRGGNEQFF.

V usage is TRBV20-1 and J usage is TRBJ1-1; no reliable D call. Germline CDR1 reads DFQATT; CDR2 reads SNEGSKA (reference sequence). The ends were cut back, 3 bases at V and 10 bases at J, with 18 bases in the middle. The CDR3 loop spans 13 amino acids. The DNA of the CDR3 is TGCAGTGCTAGTAAACTTGGGAGGGCCGGAGCTTTCTTT. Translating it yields CSASKLGRAGAFF.

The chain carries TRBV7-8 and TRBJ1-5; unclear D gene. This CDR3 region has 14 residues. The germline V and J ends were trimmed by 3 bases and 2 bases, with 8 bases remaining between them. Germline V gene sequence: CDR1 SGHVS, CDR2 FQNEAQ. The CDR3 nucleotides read TGTGCCAGCAGCTTCAGCGGGGGCAATCAGCCCCAGCATTTT. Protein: CASSFSGGNQPQHF.

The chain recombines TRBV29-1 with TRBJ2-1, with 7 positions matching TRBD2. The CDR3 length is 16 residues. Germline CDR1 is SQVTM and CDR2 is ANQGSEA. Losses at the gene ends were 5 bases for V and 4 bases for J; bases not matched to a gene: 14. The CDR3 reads CSVKEWASGQYNEQFF. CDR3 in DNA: TGCAGCGTTAAGGAGTGGGCTAGCGGCCAATACAATGAGCAGTTCTTC.

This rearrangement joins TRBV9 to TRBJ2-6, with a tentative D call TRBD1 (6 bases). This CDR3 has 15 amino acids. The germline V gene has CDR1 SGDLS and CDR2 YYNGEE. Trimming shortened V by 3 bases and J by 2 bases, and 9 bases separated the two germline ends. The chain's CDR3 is CASSAGAPGANVLTF. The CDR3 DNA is TGTGCCAGCAGCGCAGGGGCCCCTGGGGCCAACGTCCTGACTTTC.

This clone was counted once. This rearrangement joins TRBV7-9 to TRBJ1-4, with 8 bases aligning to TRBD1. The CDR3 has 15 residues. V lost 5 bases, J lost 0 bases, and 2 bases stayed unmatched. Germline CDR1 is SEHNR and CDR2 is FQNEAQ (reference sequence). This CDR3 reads CASSTQGATNEKLFF. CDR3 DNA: TGTGCCAGCAGCACACAGGGGGCAACTAATGAAAAACTGTTTTTT.

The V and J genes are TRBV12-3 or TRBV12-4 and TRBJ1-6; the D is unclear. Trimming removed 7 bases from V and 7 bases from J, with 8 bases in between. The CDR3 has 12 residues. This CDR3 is CASISGNSPLHF. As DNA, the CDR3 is TGTGCCAGCATCTCGGGGAATTCACCCCTCCACTTT.

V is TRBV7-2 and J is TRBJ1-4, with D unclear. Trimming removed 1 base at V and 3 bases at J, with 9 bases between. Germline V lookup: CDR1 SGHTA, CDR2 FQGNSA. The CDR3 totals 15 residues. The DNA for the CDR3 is TGTGCCAGCAGCTTAGGGCATTATGCTAATGAAAAACTGTTTTTT. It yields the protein CASSLGHYANEKLFF. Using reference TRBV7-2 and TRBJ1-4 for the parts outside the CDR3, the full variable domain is GAGVSQSPSNKVTEKGKDVELRCDPISGHTALYWYRQSLGQGLEFLIYFQGNSAPDKSGLPSDRFSAERTGGSVSTLTIQRTQQEDSAVYLCASSLGHYANEKLFFGSGTQLSVL.

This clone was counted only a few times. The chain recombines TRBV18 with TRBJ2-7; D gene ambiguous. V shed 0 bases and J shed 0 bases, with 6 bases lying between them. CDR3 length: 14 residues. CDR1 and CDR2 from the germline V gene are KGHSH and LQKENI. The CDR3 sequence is CASSPPHISYEQYF. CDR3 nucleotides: TGTGCCAGCTCACCACCGCACATCTCCTACGAGCAGTACTTC.

The DNA of the CDR3 is TGTGCCAGCAGTGAACATGGGAGCTATGGCTACACCTTC. It specifies CASSEHGSYGYTF. V gene TRBV25-1 combines with J gene TRBJ1-2; unclear D gene. CDR3 length equals 13 residues. The germline V gene has CDR1 MGHDK and CDR2 SYGVNS. The V and J ends lost 2 bases and 4 bases respectively, with 8 bases between them.

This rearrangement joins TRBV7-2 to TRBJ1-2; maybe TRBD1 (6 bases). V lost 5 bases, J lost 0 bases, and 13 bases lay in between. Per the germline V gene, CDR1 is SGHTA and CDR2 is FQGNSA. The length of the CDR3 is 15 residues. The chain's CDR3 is CASSPLTGSNYGYTF. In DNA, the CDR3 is TGTGCCAGCAGCCCCCTGACAGGCTCTAACTATGGCTACACCTTC.

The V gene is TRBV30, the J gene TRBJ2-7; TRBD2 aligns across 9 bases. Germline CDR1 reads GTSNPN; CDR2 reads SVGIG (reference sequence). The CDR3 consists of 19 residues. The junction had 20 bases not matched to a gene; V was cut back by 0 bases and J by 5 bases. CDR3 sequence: CAWSVRWRTSDSSPHEQYF. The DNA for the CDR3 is TGTGCCTGGAGTGTAAGGTGGCGGACTAGCGATTCATCCCCCCACGAGCAGTACTTC.

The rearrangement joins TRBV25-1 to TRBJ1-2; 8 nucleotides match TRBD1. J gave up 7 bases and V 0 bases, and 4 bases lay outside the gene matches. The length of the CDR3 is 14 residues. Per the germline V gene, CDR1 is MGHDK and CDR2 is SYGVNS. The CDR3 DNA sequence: TGTGCCAGCAGTGAATATCTTACAGGGGGTGGCTACACCTTC. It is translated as CASSEYLTGGGYTF.

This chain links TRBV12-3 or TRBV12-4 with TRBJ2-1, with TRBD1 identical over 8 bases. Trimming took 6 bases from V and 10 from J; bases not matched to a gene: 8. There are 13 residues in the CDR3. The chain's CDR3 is CASSLTGVNEQFF. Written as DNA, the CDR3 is TGTGCCAGCAGCTTGACAGGGGTCAACGAGCAGTTCTTC.

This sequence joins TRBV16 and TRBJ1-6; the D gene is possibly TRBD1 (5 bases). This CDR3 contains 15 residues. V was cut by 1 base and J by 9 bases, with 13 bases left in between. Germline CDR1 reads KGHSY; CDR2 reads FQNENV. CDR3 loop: CASSQLGGVGSPLHF. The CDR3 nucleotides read TGTGCCAGCAGCCAATTGGGAGGGGTCGGTTCACCCCTCCACTTT.

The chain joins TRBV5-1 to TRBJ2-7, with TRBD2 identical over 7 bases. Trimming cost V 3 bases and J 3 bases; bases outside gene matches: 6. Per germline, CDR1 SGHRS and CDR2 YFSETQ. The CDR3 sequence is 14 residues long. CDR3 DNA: TGCGCCAGCAGCTCCTTTCCGGGAGGCTACGAGCAGTACTTC. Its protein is CASSSFPGGYEQYF.

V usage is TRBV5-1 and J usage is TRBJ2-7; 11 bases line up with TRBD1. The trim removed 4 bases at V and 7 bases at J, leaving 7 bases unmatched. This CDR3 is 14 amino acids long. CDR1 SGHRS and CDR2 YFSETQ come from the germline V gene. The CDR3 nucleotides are TGCGCCAGCAGCCGAGGGACAGGGGGACAAGAGCAGTACTTC. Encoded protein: CASSRGTGGQEQYF.

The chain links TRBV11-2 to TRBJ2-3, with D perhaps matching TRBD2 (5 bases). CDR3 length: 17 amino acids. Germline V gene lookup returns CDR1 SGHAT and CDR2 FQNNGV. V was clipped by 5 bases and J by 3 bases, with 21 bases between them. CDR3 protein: CASSRTPGGAGTDTQYF. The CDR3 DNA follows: TGTGCCAGCAGCCGGACCCCTGGAGGTGCTGGGACAGATACGCAGTATTTT.

Written as DNA, the CDR3 is TGTGCCAGCAGCCGGACTAGCGGGGTGTACCAAGAGACCCAGTACTTC. The encoded protein is CASSRTSGVYQETQYF. The chain employs TRBV7-3 and TRBJ2-5, with 12 nucleotides matching TRBD2. The CDR3 runs to 16 residues. Germline lookup yields CDR1 SGHTA and CDR2 FQGTGA. Unmatched junction bases numbered 4, after V lost 5 bases and J lost 0 bases.

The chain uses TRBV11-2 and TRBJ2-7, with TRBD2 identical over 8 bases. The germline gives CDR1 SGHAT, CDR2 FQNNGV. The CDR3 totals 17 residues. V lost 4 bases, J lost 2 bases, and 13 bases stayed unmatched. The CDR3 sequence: CASSSVQGGGSPYEQYF. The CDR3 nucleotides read TGTGCCAGCAGCTCCGTTCAGGGCGGGGGGTCCCCCTACGAGCAGTACTTC.

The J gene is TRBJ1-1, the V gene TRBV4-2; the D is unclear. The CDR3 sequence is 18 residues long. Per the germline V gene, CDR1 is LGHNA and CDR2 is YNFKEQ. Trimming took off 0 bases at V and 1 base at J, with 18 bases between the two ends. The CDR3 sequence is CASSQELLTPISNTEAFF. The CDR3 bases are TGTGCCAGCAGCCAAGAGTTACTAACCCCCATCTCGAACACTGAAGCTTTCTTT.

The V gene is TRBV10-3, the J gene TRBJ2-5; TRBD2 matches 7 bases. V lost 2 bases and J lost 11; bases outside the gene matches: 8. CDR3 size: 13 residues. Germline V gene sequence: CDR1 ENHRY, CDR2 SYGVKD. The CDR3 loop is CAISEPPGTTQYF. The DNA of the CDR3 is TGTGCCATCAGTGAGCCCCCCGGGACTACGCAGTACTTC.

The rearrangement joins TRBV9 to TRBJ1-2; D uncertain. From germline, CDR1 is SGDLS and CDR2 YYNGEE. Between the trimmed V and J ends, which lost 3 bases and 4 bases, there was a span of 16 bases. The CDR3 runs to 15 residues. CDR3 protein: CASSAISGDLYGYTF. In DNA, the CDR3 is TGTGCCAGCAGCGCAATCAGCGGGGATCTCTATGGCTACACCTTC.

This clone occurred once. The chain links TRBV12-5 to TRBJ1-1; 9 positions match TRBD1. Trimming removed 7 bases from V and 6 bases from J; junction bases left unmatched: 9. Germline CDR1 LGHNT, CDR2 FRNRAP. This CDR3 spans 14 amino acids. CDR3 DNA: TGTGCTAGTGCCCTTCGGGACAGGGACGCTGAAGCTTTCTTT. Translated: CASALRDRDAEAFF. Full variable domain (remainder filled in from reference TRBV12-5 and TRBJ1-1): DARVTQTPRHKVTEMGQEVTMRCQPILGHNTVFWYRQTMMQGLELLAYFRNRAPLDDSGMPKDRFSAEMPDATLATLKIQPSEPRDSAVYFCASALRDRDAEAFFGQGTRLTVV.

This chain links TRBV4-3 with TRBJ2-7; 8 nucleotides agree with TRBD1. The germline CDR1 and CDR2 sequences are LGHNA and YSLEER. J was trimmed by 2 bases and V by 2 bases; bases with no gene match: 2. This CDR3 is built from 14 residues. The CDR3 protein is CASSQRTGPYEQYF. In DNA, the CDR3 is TGCGCCAGCAGCCAACGGACAGGGCCCTACGAGCAGTACTTC.

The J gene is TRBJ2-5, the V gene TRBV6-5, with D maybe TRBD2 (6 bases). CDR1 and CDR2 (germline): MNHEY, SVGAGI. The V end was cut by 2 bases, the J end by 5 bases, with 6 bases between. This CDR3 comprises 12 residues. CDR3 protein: CASSYGRETQYF. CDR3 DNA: TGTGCCAGCAGTTACGGGAGGGAGACCCAGTACTTC.

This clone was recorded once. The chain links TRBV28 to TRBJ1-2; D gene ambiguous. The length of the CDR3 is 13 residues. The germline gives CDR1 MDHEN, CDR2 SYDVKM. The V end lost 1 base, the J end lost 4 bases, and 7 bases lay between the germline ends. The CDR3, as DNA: TGTGCCAGCAGTTTATCCCTTATCTATGGCTACACCTTC. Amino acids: CASSLSLIYGYTF.

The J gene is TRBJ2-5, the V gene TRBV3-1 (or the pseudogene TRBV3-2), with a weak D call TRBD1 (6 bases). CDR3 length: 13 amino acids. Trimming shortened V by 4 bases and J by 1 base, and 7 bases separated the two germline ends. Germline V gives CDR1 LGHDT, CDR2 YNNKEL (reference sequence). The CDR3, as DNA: TGTGCCAGCAGCCGGGGGCCCCAAGAGACCCAGTACTTC. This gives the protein CASSRGPQETQYF.

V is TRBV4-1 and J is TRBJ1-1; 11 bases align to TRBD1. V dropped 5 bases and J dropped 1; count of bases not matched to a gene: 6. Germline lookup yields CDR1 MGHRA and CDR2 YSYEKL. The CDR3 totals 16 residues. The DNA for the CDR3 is TGCGCCAGCAGCGGACAGGGGGCAGGGGAGAACACTGAAGCTTTCTTT. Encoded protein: CASSGQGAGENTEAFF.